The rows below give T cell receptor beta chains drawn from one sample of a study of Graves' ophthalmopathy and Graves' hyperthyroidism. MiXCR, run by TCRdb on the multiplex PCR reads, gives a single entry per CDR3 protein. The top ten hold roughly 2.4% of the sample, which has some 350,000 distinct CDR3 sequences, 15% to 20% seen once. The specimen sequenced was peripheral blood. The receptors stem from an adult woman with stable Graves' hyperthyroidism. CDR3s include the opening cysteine and the closing phenylalanine or tryptophan. A D gene is named only where the DNA matches it firmly. Size is omitted from some rows. Given values are once, few, many or a class for expanded clones.

>TRBJ2-5|.|TRBV7-2|many
CASSLGTAETQYF
TGTGCCAGCAGCTTAGGGACAGCAGAGACCCAGTACTTC
>TRBJ2-5|.|TRBV20-1|many
CSASVIQETQYF
TGCAGTGCTTCAGTAATCCAAGAGACCCAGTACTTC
>TRBJ1-5|.|TRBV20-1|many
CSATDNNQPQHF
TGCAGTGCTACGGACAACAATCAGCCCCAGCATTTT
>TRBJ1-2|TRBD1|TRBV27|many
CASRETGGNYGYTF
TGTGCCAGCAGGGAGACAGGGGGGAACTATGGCTACACCTTC
>TRBJ2-7|.|TRBV3-1|few
CASSPHPLEQYF
TGTGCCAGCAGCCCCCACCCACTCGAGCAGTACTTC
>TRBJ2-7|.|TRBV5-6|many
CASISRGGLHEQYF
TGTGCCAGCATATCGAGGGGGGGTTTGCACGAGCAGTACTTC
>TRBJ1-5|.|TRBV19|many
CASSGLGQARNQPQHF
TGTGCCAGTAGTGGTTTGGGGCAGGCCCGCAATCAGCCCCAGCATTTT
>TRBJ1-1|.|TRBV5-1|.
CASSLDDAYTEAFF
TGCGCCAGCAGCTTGGACGACGCGTACACTGAAGCTTTCTTT
>TRBJ2-2|TRBD1|TRBV28|many
CASSLTDFRGKTGELFF
TGTGCCAGCAGTTTAACGGATTTCAGGGGGAAAACCGGGGAGCTGTTTTTT
>TRBJ2-4|.|TRBV18|.
CASVPSAPLLAKNIQYF
TGTGCCAGCGTACCTTCGGCGCCTTTACTAGCCAAAAACATTCAGTACTTC
>TRBJ2-2|TRBD1|TRBV19|many
CAKTPGQEDTGELFF
TGTGCCAAGACACCGGGACAGGAGGACACCGGGGAGCTGTTTTTT
>TRBJ1-5|.|TRBV27|.
CASSPRGGYSNQPQHF
TGTGCCAGCAGCCCCCGGGGGGGATACAGCAATCAGCCCCAGCATTTT
>TRBJ1-2|.|TRBV29-1|many
CSVFGARGYTF
TGCAGCGTTTTCGGGGCTCGGGGCTACACCTTC
>TRBJ2-5|TRBD2|TRBV2|many
CASSDATSGHQETQYF
TGTGCCAGCAGTGATGCGACTAGCGGACACCAAGAGACCCAGTACTTC
>TRBJ2-7|.|TRBV6-1|few
CASSAWDGGIYEQYF
TGTGCCAGCAGCGCATGGGACGGCGGAATATACGAGCAGTACTTC